This record looks at one T cell receptor beta chain sequence and its context. No antigen is known for it. Germline V CDR1 and CDR2: SGHRS, YFSETQ. The CDR3 totals 15 residues. V shed 4 bases and J shed 0 bases, with 10 bases lying between them. The data were obtained in a study of cytomegalovirus exposure and HLA in healthy donors. General study results and limits: Later analysis suggested most CMV-associated TCR beta chains were HLA-restricted. Later analysis identified a missense DCLRE1C variant that was linked to TCR beta V- and J-gene trimming. Among TCR beta chains, those listed as cytomegalovirus-associated numbered over 150. Relative to the approximately 630-donor mean, N-insertions were reportedly fewer in an Asian-associated ancestry cluster in a later analysis.

The study ran its PCR with 60 Vbeta and 13 Jbeta primers. TCRdb keeps only in-frame clones here, not all; method: immunoSEQ multiplex PCR. The profile shows under 150,000 clones, around 78% of them singletons. This TCR came from a woman aged 40 to 50 in good health and CMV-seropositive. The chain links TRBV5-1 to TRBJ1-4; D gene uncertain. Sequencing used PBMCs. The CDR3 coding sequence is TGCGCCAGCAGCGTCGGCAGCGCAACTAATGAAAAACTGTTTTTT. Residues: CASSVGSATNEKLFF.